This T cell receptor beta chain was sequenced during a study of blood T cell repertoires in COVID-19. The overall study: Spain, Italy and the United States supplied samples that represented acute and convalescent COVID-19. T cells, B-cell-depleted T cells, or PBMCs provided the cDNA or gDNA that served as material.

The CDR3 runs to 18 residues. The V gene's germline CDR1 is LNHDA and CDR2 SQIVND (reference sequence). V was shortened by 5 bases and J by 1 base, with 21 bases between the two germline ends. The sample holds one count of this clone. Source study methods: Researchers report that nucleated cell counts were estimated from reference gene primer amplification. Sequencing was performed with immunoSEQ multiplex PCR; in TCRdb, only in-frame clones are kept and a portion is missing. V, J and clone size are taken as reported in that table, and D and trimming were inferred from the DNA itself. The sample shows a few hundred thousand clones, roughly 80% of them seen only once.

Sequencing was carried out using peripheral blood. This chain links TRBV19 with TRBJ1-3; TRBD1 might be the D (6 bases). The TCR comes from a human donor in a cohort sampled during active COVID-19. The CDR3 DNA reads as TGTGCCAGTAGTGATTCCGGGACACTCGGATTATCTGGAAACACCATATATTTT. Protein: CASSDSGTLGLSGNTIYF.